The present TCR beta chain was sequenced within a study of CD8+ T cells in alopecia areata. Study-wide background: Disease severity was quantified as SALT score of affected scalp area. Findings and limits, study-wide: Amid tofacitinib therapy, many expanded lesional clones stayed present in scalp and blood.

Following extraction, RNA underwent reverse transcription to cDNA, which served as the sequencing template. Profiled with immunoSEQ multiplex PCR; TCRdb holds only in-frame clones, not every one. The sample lists under 150,000 clones, 50% to 65% seen once, with more than 3% in the top ten. Treatment reported: oral pan-JAK inhibitor, 5-10 mg twice daily. V lost 5 bases and J 7 bases, leaving 7 bases between the germline ends. The CDR3 has 10 residues. The germline gives CDR1 DFQATT, CDR2 SNEGSKA (reference sequence). Concerning this clone: Its antigen remains unidentified.

The receptor was isolated from a human donor with alopecia areata. The sample consisted of CD4+ T cells sorted from blood, taken at week 24, from a patient treated with tofacitinib. The V and J genes are TRBV20-1 and TRBJ2-3, with D uncertain. CDR3 DNA sequence: TGCAGTGCTCGTGACAATACGCAGTATTTT. Protein: CSARDNTQYF.